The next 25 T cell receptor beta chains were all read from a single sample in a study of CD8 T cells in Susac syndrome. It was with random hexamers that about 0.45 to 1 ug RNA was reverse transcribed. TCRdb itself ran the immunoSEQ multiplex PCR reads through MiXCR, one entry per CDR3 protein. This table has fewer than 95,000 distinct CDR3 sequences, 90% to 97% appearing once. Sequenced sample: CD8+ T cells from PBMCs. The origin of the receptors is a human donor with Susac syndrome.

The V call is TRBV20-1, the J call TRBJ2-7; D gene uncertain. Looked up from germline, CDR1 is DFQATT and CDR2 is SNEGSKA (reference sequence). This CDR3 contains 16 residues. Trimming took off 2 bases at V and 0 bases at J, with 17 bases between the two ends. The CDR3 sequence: CSARSTVRSTSYEQYF. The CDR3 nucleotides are TGCAGTGCTAGATCGACGGTGCGTTCTACCTCCTACGAGCAGTACTTC.

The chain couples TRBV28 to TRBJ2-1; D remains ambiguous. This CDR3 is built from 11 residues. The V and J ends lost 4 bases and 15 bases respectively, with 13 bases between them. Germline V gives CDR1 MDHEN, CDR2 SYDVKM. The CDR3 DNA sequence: TGTGCCAGCAGTTCCCAGGTCATGGCGTTCTTC. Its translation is CASSSQVMAFF.

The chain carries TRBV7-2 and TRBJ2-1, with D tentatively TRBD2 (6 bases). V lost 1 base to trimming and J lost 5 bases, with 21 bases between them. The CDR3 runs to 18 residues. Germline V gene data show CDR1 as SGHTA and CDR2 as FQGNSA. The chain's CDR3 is CASSLGDPGLPPDNEQFF. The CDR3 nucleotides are TGTGCCAGCAGCTTAGGAGACCCGGGACTTCCACCGGACAATGAGCAGTTCTTC.

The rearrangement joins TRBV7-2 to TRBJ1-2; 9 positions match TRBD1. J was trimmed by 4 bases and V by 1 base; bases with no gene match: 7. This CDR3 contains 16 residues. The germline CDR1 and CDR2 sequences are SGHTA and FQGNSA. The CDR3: CASSLGTPTGGYGYTF. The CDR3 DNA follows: TGTGCCAGCAGCTTAGGCACTCCGACAGGGGGCTATGGCTACACCTTC.

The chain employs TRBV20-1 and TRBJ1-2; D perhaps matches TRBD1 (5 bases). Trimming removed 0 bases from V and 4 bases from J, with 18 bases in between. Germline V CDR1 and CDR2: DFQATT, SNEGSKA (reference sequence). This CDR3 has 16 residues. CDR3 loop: CSARDGRGLYSYGYTF. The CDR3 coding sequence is TGCAGTGCTAGAGATGGACGGGGCCTTTACTCCTATGGCTACACCTTC.

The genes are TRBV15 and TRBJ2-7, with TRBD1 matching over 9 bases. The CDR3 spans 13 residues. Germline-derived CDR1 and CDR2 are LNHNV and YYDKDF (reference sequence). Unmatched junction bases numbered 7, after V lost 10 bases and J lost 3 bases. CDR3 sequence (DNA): TGTGCCAGCAAAGGGACAGGGATCTACGAGCAGTACTTC. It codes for CASKGTGIYEQYF.

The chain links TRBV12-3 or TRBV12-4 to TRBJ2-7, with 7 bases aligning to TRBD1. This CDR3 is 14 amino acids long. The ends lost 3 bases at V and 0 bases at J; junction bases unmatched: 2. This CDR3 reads CASSFGTVSYEQYF. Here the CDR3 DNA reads TGTGCCAGCAGTTTCGGGACAGTCTCCTACGAGCAGTACTTC.

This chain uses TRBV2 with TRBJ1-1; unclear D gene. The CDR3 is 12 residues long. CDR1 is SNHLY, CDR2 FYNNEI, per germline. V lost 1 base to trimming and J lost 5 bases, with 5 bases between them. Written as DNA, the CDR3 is TGTGCCAGCAGTGAAGGGTTTACTGAAGCTTTCTTT. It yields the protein CASSEGFTEAFF.

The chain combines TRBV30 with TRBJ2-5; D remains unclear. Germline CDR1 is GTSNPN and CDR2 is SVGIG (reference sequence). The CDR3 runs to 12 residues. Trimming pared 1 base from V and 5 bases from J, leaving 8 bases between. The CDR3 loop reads CAWSEVRETQYF. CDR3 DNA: TGTGCCTGGAGTGAGGTTCGGGAGACCCAGTACTTC.

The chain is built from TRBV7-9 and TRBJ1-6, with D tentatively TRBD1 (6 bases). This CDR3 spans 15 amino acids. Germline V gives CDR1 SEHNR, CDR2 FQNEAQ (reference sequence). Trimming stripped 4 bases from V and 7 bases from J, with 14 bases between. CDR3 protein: CASSYGDMGNSPLHF. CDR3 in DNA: TGTGCCAGCAGCTACGGGGACATGGGAAATTCACCCCTCCACTTT.

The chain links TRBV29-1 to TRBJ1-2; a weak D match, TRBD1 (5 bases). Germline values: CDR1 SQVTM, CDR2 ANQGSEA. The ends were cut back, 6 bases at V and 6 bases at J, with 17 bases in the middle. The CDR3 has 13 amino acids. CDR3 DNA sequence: TGCAGCGTAGAACCCCCGGGGGAACATGGCTACACCTTC. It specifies CSVEPPGEHGYTF.

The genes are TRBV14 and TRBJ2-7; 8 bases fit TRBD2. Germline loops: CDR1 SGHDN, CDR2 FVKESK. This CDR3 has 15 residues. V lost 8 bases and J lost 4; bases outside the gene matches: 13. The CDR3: CASAPPGGRFYEQYF. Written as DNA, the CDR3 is TGTGCCAGCGCTCCCCCGGGGGGGCGGTTTTACGAGCAGTACTTC.

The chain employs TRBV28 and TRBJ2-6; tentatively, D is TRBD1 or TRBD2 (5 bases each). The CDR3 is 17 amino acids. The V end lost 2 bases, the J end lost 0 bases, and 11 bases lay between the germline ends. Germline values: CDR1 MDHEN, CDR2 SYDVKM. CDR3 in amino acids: CASSLVGDPSGANVLTF. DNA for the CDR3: TGTGCCAGCAGTTTAGTGGGGGACCCCTCTGGGGCCAACGTCCTGACTTTC.

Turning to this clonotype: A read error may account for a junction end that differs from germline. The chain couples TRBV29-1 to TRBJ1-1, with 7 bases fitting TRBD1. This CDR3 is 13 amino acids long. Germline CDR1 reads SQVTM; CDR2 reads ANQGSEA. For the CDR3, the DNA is TGCAGCGTTGCAGGGGGTCGGAACGCTGAAGCTTTCTTT. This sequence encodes CSVAGGRNAEAFF.

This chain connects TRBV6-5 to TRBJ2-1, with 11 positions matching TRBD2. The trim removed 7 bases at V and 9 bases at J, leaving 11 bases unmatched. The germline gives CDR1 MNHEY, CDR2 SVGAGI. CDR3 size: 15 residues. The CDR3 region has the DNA TGTGCCAGCAAGGCCCTCAAACTAGCGGGGGCTGAGCAGTTCTTC. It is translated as CASKALKLAGAEQFF.

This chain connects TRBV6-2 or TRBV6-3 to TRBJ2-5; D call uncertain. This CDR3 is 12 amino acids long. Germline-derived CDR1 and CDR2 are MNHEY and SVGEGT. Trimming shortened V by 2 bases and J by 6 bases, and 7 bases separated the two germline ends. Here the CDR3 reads CASSYLRQTQYF. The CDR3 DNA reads TGTGCCAGCAGTTACCTGAGGCAGACCCAGTACTTC.

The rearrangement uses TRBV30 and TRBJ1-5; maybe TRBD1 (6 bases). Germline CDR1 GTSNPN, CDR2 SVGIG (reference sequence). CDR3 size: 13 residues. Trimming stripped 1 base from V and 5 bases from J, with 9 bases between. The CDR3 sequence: CAWSAGAHQPQHF. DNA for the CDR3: TGTGCCTGGAGTGCAGGGGCGCATCAGCCCCAGCATTTT.

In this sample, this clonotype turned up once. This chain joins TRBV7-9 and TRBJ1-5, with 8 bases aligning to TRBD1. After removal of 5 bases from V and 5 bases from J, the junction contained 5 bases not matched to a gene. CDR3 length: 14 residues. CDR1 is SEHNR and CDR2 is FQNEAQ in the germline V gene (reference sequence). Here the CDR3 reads CASSLGQGDQPQHF. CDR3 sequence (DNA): TGTGCCAGCAGCCTTGGACAGGGCGATCAGCCCCAGCATTTT.

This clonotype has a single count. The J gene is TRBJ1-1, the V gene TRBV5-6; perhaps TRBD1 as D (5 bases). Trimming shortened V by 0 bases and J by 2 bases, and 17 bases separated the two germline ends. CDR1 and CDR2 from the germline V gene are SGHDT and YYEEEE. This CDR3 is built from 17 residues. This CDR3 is CASSLVGARNLNTEAFF. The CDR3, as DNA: TGTGCCAGCAGCTTGGTAGGGGCGCGTAATCTCAACACTGAAGCTTTCTTT.

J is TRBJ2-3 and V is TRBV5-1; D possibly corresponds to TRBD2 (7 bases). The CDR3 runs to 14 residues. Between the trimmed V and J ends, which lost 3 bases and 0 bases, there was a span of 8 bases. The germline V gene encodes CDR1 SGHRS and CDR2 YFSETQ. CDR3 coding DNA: TGCGCCAGCAGCTGGGGGGGCAGCACAGATACGCAGTATTTT. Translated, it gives CASSWGGSTDTQYF.

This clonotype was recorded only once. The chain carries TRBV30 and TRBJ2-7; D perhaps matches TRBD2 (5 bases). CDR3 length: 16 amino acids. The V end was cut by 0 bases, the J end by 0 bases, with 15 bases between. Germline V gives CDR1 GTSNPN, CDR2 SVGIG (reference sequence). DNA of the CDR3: TGTGCCTGGAGTGTACTGAGCGGAAAACTCTCCTACGAGCAGTACTTC. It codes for CAWSVLSGKLSYEQYF.

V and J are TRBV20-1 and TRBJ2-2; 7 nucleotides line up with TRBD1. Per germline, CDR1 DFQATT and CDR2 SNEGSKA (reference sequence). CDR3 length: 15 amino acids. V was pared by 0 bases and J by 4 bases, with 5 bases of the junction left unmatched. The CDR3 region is CSARDLTGLTGELFF. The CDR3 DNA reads TGCAGTGCTAGAGATTTGACAGGGCTCACCGGGGAGCTGTTTTTT.

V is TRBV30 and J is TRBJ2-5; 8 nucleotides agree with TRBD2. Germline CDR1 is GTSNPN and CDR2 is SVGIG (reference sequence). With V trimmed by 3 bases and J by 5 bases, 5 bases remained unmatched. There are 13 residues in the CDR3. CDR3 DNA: TGTGCCTGGAGGGCGGGGGGACTGGAGACCCAGTACTTC. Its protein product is CAWRAGGLETQYF.

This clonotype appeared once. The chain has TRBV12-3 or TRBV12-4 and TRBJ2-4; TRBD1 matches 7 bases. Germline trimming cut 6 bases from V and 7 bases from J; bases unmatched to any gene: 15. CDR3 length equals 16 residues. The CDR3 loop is CASSSWTGDGSNIQYF. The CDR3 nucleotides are TGTGCCAGCAGCTCTTGGACAGGAGACGGATCGAACATTCAGTACTTC.

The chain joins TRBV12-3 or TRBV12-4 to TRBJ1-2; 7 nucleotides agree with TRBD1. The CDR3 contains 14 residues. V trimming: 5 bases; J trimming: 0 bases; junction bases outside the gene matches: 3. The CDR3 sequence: CASSPQGSNYGYTF. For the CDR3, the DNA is TGTGCCAGCAGTCCACAGGGGTCTAACTATGGCTACACCTTC.